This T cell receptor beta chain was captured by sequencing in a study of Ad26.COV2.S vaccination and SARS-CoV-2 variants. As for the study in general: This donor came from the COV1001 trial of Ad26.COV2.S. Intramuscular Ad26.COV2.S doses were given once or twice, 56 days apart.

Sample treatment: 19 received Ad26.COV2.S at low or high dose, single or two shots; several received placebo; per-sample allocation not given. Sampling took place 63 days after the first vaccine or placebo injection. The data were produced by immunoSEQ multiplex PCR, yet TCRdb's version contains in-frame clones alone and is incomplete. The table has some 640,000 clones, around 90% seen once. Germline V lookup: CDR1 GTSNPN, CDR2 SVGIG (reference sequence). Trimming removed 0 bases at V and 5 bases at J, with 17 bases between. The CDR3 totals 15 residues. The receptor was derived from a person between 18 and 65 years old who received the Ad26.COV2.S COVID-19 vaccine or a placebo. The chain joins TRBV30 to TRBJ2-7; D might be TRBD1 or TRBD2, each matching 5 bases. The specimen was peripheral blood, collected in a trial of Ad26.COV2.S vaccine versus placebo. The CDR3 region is CAWSVRGADLHEQYF. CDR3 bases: TGTGCCTGGAGTGTACGGGGCGCGGATTTACACGAGCAGTACTTC.